The 17 T cell receptor beta chains below all came from one sample that was sequenced in a study of OX40 agonist ivuxolimab in advanced cancers. Profiling relied on immunoSEQ multiplex PCR, and the TCRdb table lists in-frame clones only, not all of them. This table holds approximately 67,000 clones, approximately 85% found once. Source: CD4+ or CD8+ T cells sorted from blood, taken in a trial of the OX40 agonist ivuxolimab. Receptors originate from an adult with an advanced solid tumor such as melanoma, head and neck, liver or kidney cancer.

The chain couples TRBV15 to TRBJ2-5; D might be TRBD2 (5 bases). The J call is uncertain, as TRBJ2-7 better fits the DNA end. The V gene's germline CDR1 is LNHNV and CDR2 YYDKDF (reference sequence). This CDR3 has 13 residues. As DNA, the CDR3 is TGTGCCACCAGCAGTCTAGCCTCCTACGAGCAGTACTTC. Its translation: CATSSLASYEQYF.

This clone was picked up one time. The V and J genes are TRBV7-8 and TRBJ2-7; D remains unclear. This CDR3 has 13 residues. Germline CDR1 SGHVS, CDR2 FQNEAQ. V was pared by 6 bases and J by 3 bases, with 12 bases between. The CDR3 coding sequence is TGTGCCAGCAGTCCCGGACCGGTCTACGAGCAGTACTTC. Amino acids: CASSPGPVYEQYF.

As concerns this clone: Other DNA sequences of this sample code for an identical CDR3. This chain uses TRBV9 with TRBJ1-2, with no clear D. Trimming left V 0 bases short and J 4 bases short, with 16 bases between. CDR3 length equals 16 residues. CDR1 is SGDLS, CDR2 YYNGEE, per germline. The CDR3 nucleotides are TGTGCCAGCAGCGTAGGGGGAATGACTTTTGGCTATGGCTACACCTTC. It specifies CASSVGGMTFGYGYTF.

The rearrangement uses TRBV7-2 and TRBJ1-1; perhaps TRBD1 as D (5 bases). The germline V gene has CDR1 SGHTA and CDR2 FQGNSA. Trimming took 5 bases from V and 0 from J, leaving 7 bases between them. The CDR3 runs to 13 residues. This CDR3 is CASSPTVNTEAFF. CDR3 DNA: TGTGCCAGCAGCCCGACAGTGAACACTGAAGCTTTCTTT.

This sequence joins TRBV30 and TRBJ1-2; possible D gene TRBD1, 5 bases. V was clipped by 2 bases and J by 8 bases, with 15 bases between them. CDR1 and CDR2 from the germline V gene are GTSNPN and SVGIG (reference sequence). The CDR3 consists of 13 residues. DNA of the CDR3: TGTGCCTGGAGTCCAACGGGGGATTTGGGCTACACCTTC. This codes for CAWSPTGDLGYTF. Full variable domain (outside the CDR3, taken from reference TRBV30 and TRBJ1-2): SQTIHQWPATLVQPVGSPLSLECTVEGTSNPNLYWYRQAAGRGLQLLFYSVGIGQISSEVPQNLSASRPQDRQFILSSKKLLLSDSGFYLCAWSPTGDLGYTFGSGTRLTVV.

Concerning this clone itself: Other DNA sequences within the sample encode an identical CDR3. This chain connects TRBV28 to TRBJ1-6; D perhaps matches TRBD1 (6 bases). In germline, CDR1 is MDHEN, CDR2 SYDVKM. The CDR3 is made up of 14 amino acids. The V and J ends lost 5 bases and 16 bases respectively, with 21 bases between them. Written as DNA, the CDR3 is TGTGCCAGCAGTCGAACTCCTACAGGGTCCCCTCTCCACTTT. Its protein product is CASSRTPTGSPLHF. The full variable domain, in which reference TRBV28 and TRBJ1-6 provide the parts outside the CDR3, is DVKVTQSSRYLVKRTGEKVFLECVQDMDHENMFWYRQDPGLGLRLIYFSYDVKMKEKGDIPEGYSVSREKKERFSLILESASTNQTSMYLCASSRTPTGSPLHFGNGTRLTVT.

V is TRBV7-3 and J is TRBJ2-7; D might be TRBD1 (6 bases). V lost 2 bases, J lost 6 bases, and 11 bases lay in between. This CDR3 spans 13 amino acids. Germline CDR1 is SGHTA and CDR2 is FQGTGA. The CDR3 loop reads CASSLDRFGEQYF. The CDR3 DNA follows: TGTGCCAGCAGCTTAGACAGGTTTGGCGAGCAGTACTTC.

This rearrangement joins TRBV28 to TRBJ1-6, with D possibly TRBD1 on 6 matching bases. V shed 6 bases and J shed 4 bases, with 16 bases lying between them. Looked up from germline, CDR1 is MDHEN and CDR2 is SYDVKM. The CDR3 is made up of 16 amino acids. CDR3 in amino acids: CASSQNTGFYNSPLHF. The DNA of the CDR3 is TGTGCCAGCAGCCAAAATACAGGGTTTTATAATTCACCCCTCCACTTT.

V usage is TRBV6-6 and J usage is TRBJ2-7; TRBD1 matches 8 bases. The V gene end was trimmed by 5 bases and the J gene end by 6 bases; junction bases not matched to a gene: 3. The CDR3 extends over 12 amino acids. The germline V gene has CDR1 MNHNY and CDR2 SVGAGI (reference sequence). This CDR3 is CASSTQGGEQYF. The DNA of the CDR3 is TGTGCCAGCAGTACACAGGGGGGCGAGCAGTACTTC.

This clone was found once. This chain joins TRBV30 and TRBJ2-5; 7 bases line up with TRBD2. In germline, CDR1 is GTSNPN, CDR2 SVGIG (reference sequence). V gave up 4 bases and J gave up 2 bases; unmatched junction bases: 4. This CDR3 is 13 amino acids long. The DNA of the CDR3 is TGTGCCTGGAACGTGGGGGGGCAAGAGACCCAGTACTTC. Protein: CAWNVGGQETQYF.

This CDR3 reads CASSSGTSGSEEQYF. Written as DNA, the CDR3 is TGTGCCAGCAGCTCAGGGACTAGCGGGAGTGAAGAGCAGTACTTC. The rearrangement uses TRBV27 and TRBJ2-7; 14 nucleotides agree with TRBD2. The CDR3 is 15 residues long. J was trimmed by 7 bases and V by 6 bases; bases with no gene match: 8. From germline, CDR1 is MNHEY and CDR2 SMNVEV (reference sequence).

This chain links TRBV4-2 with TRBJ1-1; TRBD1 might be the D (5 bases). V shed 5 bases and J shed 4 bases, with 14 bases lying between them. In germline, CDR1 is LGHNA, CDR2 YNFKEQ. The CDR3 spans 14 residues. CDR3 sequence (DNA): TGTGCCAGCAGCTTGGTTAGGGGCGGCACTGAAGCTTTCTTT. Its translation: CASSLVRGGTEAFF.

This chain uses TRBV6-1 with TRBJ2-3; D is possibly TRBD2 (6 bases). Germline values: CDR1 MNHNS, CDR2 SASEGT. Trimming took 3 bases from V and 5 from J, leaving 15 bases between them. The CDR3 runs to 15 residues. The CDR3 spells CASSDSPQAGDTQYF. For the CDR3, the DNA is TGTGCCAGCAGTGACTCGCCGCAAGCGGGAGATACGCAGTATTTT.

This clone was found once. V is TRBV14 and J is TRBJ1-2; D gene ambiguous. Trimming left V 3 bases short and J 1 base short, with 6 bases between. Germline V gene data show CDR1 as SGHDN and CDR2 as FVKESK. This CDR3 spans 13 amino acids. CDR3 sequence (DNA): TGTGCCAGCAGCCACGGGATTAACTATGGCTACACCTTC. It encodes CASSHGINYGYTF.

This clone was counted a single time. This chain connects TRBV6-1 to TRBJ2-7; a weak D match, TRBD1 (7 bases). This CDR3 is 16 amino acids long. Deletions cut 2 bases from V and 3 bases from J, with 17 bases between. Germline V CDR1 and CDR2: MNHNS, SASEGT. The CDR3 is CASSEIAGGIDYEQYF. Here the CDR3 DNA reads TGTGCCAGCAGTGAAATCGCAGGGGGGATAGACTACGAGCAGTACTTC.

The chain has TRBV18 and TRBJ2-5; D gene ambiguous. V was shortened by 6 bases and J by 3 bases, with 11 bases between the two germline ends. Germline CDR1 reads KGHSH; CDR2 reads LQKENI. This CDR3 comprises 13 residues. DNA for the CDR3: TGTGCCAGCTCTTCGCTCATCGAAGAGACCCAGTACTTC. This sequence encodes CASSSLIEETQYF.

This sequence joins TRBV2 and TRBJ2-3; D not certain. Germline V gene lookup returns CDR1 SNHLY and CDR2 FYNNEI. The CDR3 covers 14 residues. The ends were cut back, 7 bases at V and 3 bases at J, with 14 bases in the middle. Here the CDR3 DNA reads TGTGCCAGCACTTGGTCAGGCGGAACAGATACGCAGTATTTT. Translated, it gives CASTWSGGTDTQYF.